This T cell receptor (beta chain) was observed in a study of control samples from healthy donors and cancer patients. V was cut by 3 bases and J by 0 bases, with 11 bases left in between. Germline V gene data show CDR1 as MGHRA and CDR2 as YSYEKL. This CDR3 has 15 residues. Produced via immunoSEQ multiplex PCR; TCRdb's table is partial and in-frame only. The profile covers approximately 180,000 clones, with 90% to 95% appearing a single time and more than 1.1% taken by the ten largest. This clonotype originated in a woman between 18 and 29 years old in good health. The chain has TRBV4-1 and TRBJ1-1; perhaps TRBD1 as D (5 bases). The material sequenced was blood. CDR3 protein: CASSQRDSLNTEAFF. Here the CDR3 DNA reads TGCGCCAGCAGCCAGCGAGACAGCTTGAACACTGAAGCTTTCTTT.